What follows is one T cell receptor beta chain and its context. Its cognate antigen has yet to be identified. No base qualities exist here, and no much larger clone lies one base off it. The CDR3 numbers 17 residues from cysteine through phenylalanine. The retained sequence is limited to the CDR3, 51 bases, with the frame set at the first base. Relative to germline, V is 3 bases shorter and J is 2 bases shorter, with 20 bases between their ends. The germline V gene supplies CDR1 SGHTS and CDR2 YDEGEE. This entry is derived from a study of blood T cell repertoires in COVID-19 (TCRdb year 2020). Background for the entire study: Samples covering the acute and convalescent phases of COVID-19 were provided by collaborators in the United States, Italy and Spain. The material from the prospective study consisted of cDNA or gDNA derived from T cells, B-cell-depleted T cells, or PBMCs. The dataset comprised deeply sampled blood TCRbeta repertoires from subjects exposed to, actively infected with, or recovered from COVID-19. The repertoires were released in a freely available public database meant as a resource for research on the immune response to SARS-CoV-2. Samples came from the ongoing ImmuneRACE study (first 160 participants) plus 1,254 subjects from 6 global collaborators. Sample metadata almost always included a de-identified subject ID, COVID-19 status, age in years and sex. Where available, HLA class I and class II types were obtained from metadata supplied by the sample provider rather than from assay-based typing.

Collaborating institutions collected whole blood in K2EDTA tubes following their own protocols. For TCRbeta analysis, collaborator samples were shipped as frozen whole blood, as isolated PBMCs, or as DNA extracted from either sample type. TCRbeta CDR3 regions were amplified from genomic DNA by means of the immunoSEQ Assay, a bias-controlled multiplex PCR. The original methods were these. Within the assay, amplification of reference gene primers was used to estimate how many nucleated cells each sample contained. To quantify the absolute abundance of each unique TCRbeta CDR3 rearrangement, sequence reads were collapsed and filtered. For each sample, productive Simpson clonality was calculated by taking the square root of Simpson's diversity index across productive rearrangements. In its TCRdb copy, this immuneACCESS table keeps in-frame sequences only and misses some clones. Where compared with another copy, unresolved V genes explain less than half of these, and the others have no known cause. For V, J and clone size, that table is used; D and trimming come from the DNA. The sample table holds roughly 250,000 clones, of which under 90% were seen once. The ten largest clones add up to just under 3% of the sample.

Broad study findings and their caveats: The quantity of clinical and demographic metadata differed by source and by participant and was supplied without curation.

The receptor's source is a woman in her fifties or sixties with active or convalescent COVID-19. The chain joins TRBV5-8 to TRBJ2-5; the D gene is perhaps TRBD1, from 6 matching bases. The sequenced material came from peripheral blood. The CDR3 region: CASSSPKQGGWQETQYF. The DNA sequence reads TGTGCCAGCAGCTCACCTAAACAGGGCGGGTGGCAAGAGACCCAGTACTTC.